This is a list of T cell receptor beta chains from one sample in a study of T cell responses to AZD1222 COVID-19 vaccine. Libraries were prepared by immunoSEQ multiplex PCR; TCRdb keeps only in-frame clonotypes and omits some of them. The profile shows approximately 200,000 clones, approximately 91% of them singletons. The specimen was peripheral blood, collected 28 days after the second AZD1222 dose. The source of these receptors is an adult who received the AZD1222 COVID-19 vaccine. Each CDR3 is given without its conserved first and last residue. A D gene is named only where the DNA matches it firmly. The size entry is marked missing in some rows and otherwise reads once, few, many or a size class.

D: TRBD1
J: TRBJ2-2
V: TRBV28
size: NA
CDR3: ASIPGQQRTGELF

D: TRBD2
J: TRBJ2-1
V: TRBV6-4
size: NA
CDR3: ASSDSAGAVYNEQF

D: TRBD2
J: TRBJ2-2
V: TRBV5-1
size: NA
CDR3: ASSLGLAGSTGELF

D: TRBD1
J: TRBJ2-4
V: TRBV4-1
size: NA
CDR3: ASSQEGQGARKGLTKNIQY

D: NA
J: TRBJ2-3
V: TRBV11-3
size: NA
CDR3: ASSPPRRITKSSTDTQY

D: NA
J: TRBJ2-7
V: TRBV28
size: NA
CDR3: ASSFRGSDEQY

D: NA
J: TRBJ2-7
V: TRBV11-3
size: NA
CDR3: ASSPRQVDSYEQY

D: NA
J: TRBJ1-2
V: TRBV28
size: NA
CDR3: ASKIQDNYGYT

D: NA
J: TRBJ1-2
V: TRBV4-1
size: NA
CDR3: ASSHQRGLGAMGNYGYT

D: NA
J: TRBJ1-1
V: TRBV9
size: NA
CDR3: ASSEVGTEAF

D: TRBD1
J: TRBJ1-1
V: TRBV28
size: NA
CDR3: ASSVGQGLMNTEAF

D: NA
J: TRBJ2-5
V: TRBV6-2/TRBV6-3
size: few
CDR3: ASSYFARVQETQY

D: NA
J: TRBJ2-3
V: TRBV19
size: NA
CDR3: ASMGEASTDTQY

D: NA
J: TRBJ1-3
V: TRBV15
size: NA
CDR3: ATSRDRFSGNTIY

D: NA
J: TRBJ2-3
V: TRBV2
size: NA
CDR3: ASSESPVARSTDTQY